Listed below are T cell receptor beta chains from one sample, sequenced in a study of blood T cell repertoires in COVID-19. Generated by immunoSEQ multiplex PCR, the TCRdb table keeps only in-frame clones and is missing some. Of a few hundred thousand clones listed, around four fifths are singletons. Sequencing input: PBMCs or T cells enriched from blood (not recorded which). The receptors come from a man aged 35 to 55 who had recovered from COVID-19. The CDR3 runs from the conserved cysteine through the conserved F or W. The order of the fields is D gene, CDR3 length, V gene, clone size, J gene, CDR3 protein, CDR3 DNA. D genes are given only for firm matches. Some rows mark clone size as missing; the rest say once, few, many or name a class of expanded clone.

NA	15	TRBV19	NA	TRBJ2-3	CATILGGGHTDTQYF	TGTGCCACCATCCTTGGCGGGGGCCACACAGATACGCAGTATTTT
TRBD1	15	TRBV5-4	NA	TRBJ1-6	CASSQWTGRNSPLHF	TGTGCCAGCAGCCAGTGGACAGGGCGTAATTCACCCCTCCACTTT
NA	16	TRBV7-6	many	TRBJ1-6	CASSLAAGMRNSPLHF	TGTGCCAGCAGCTTAGCCGCGGGGATGCGTAATTCACCCCTCCACTTT
NA	14	TRBV2	NA	TRBJ1-6	CASSRHAGNSPLHF	TGTGCCAGCAGCCGACACGCAGGTAATTCACCCCTCCACTTT
TRBD1	13	TRBV6-1	NA	TRBJ1-5	CASSEWDRATGHF	TGTGCCAGCAGTGAATGGGACAGGGCCACGGGGCATTTT
NA	15	TRBV7-9	NA	TRBJ1-3	CASSLAVRLRNTIYF	TGTGCCAGCAGCTTAGCGGTCAGACTTCGAAACACCATATATTTT
TRBD1	13	TRBV24-1	NA	TRBJ1-5	CATGGQEDQPQHF	TGTGCCACTGGAGGACAGGAGGATCAGCCCCAGCATTTT
TRBD2	16	TRBV19	NA	TRBJ2-1	CASSIGRTSGRNEQFF	TGTGCCAGTAGTATAGGTAGGACTAGCGGGAGAAATGAGCAGTTCTTC
NA	14	TRBV4-2	NA	TRBJ1-2	CASSQETAGGGYTF	TGTGCCAGCAGCCAAGAGACGGCAGGAGGAGGCTACACCTTC
NA	14	TRBV5-6	NA	TRBJ2-5	CASSSGSYDETQYF	TGTGCCAGCAGCTCGGGTAGTTACGACGAGACCCAGTACTTC
NA	16	TRBV19	NA	TRBJ2-3	CASSYDGLLLGDTQYF	TGTGCCAGTAGCTATGACGGACTCCTTTTGGGAGATACGCAGTATTTT
TRBD1	15	TRBV7-2	NA	TRBJ1-2	CASSLGTGFLYGYTF	TGTGCCAGCAGCCTTGGGACAGGGTTCCTATATGGCTACACCTTC
NA	12	TRBV7-2	NA	TRBJ2-7	CASSLGQYEQYF	TGTGCCAGCAGCTTGGGCCAGTACGAGCAGTACTTC
NA	13	TRBV24-1	NA	TRBJ1-5	CATSLGGNQPQHF	TGTGCCACCAGTCTGGGCGGCAATCAGCCCCAGCATTTT
NA	13	TRBV12-3/TRBV12-4	NA	TRBJ2-7	CASSSQGRDEQYF	TGTGCCAGCAGTTCCCAAGGCCGGGACGAGCAGTACTTC
NA	15	TRBV19	NA	TRBJ1-5	CASSIFVSGNQPQHF	TGTGCCAGTAGTATATTTGTGTCAGGGAATCAGCCCCAGCATTTT
NA	14	TRBV5-4	few	TRBJ2-7	CASSEERETYEQYF	TGTGCCAGCAGCGAGGAACGAGAAACCTACGAGCAGTACTTC
NA	12	TRBV2	many	TRBJ2-5	CASSERGRTQYF	TGTGCCAGCAGTGAAAGGGGGAGGACCCAGTACTTC
NA	14	TRBV27	NA	TRBJ2-5	CASSLYGRQETQYF	TGTGCCAGCAGTTTATATGGGAGACAAGAGACCCAGTACTTC
NA	10	TRBV2	NA	TRBJ2-7	CASSVREQYF	TGTGCCAGCAGTGTCCGGGAGCAGTACTTC
NA	14	TRBV28	NA	TRBJ1-1	CASSSPDSLEEAFF	TGTGCCAGCAGTTCCCCGGACAGCCTCGAAGAAGCTTTCTTT
NA	12	TRBV7-4	NA	TRBJ2-4	CASTIDLGIQYF	TGTGCCAGCACCATAGACCTAGGCATTCAGTACTTC
TRBD1	18	TRBV5-1	NA	TRBJ2-6	CASSLFGQGAAGANVLTF	TGCGCCAGCAGCTTGTTCGGACAGGGGGCGGCTGGGGCCAACGTCCTGACTTTC
NA	15	TRBV7-3	NA	TRBJ2-1	CASSLPGRRGNEQFF	TGTGCCAGCAGCTTACCCGGCCGGCGCGGGAATGAGCAGTTCTTC
TRBD1	16	TRBV3-1/TRBV3-2	NA	TRBJ1-4	CASSRSTNRGYEKLFF	TGTGCCAGCAGCCGCTCGACAAACAGGGGGTATGAAAAACTGTTTTTT
TRBD1	19	TRBV28	few	TRBJ1-5	CATSPPSAGGPVGNQPQHF	TGTGCCACCTCCCCCCCCTCGGCAGGGGGTCCGGTGGGCAATCAGCCCCAGCATTTT
NA	15	TRBV11-1	few	TRBJ2-1	CASSLGTLSYNEQFF	TGTGCCAGCAGCTTAGGCACCCTATCCTACAATGAGCAGTTCTTC
TRBD1	14	TRBV6-5	few	TRBJ1-2	CASSYLGQGYGYTF	TGTGCCAGCAGTTACTTAGGACAGGGGTATGGCTACACCTTC
TRBD1	13	TRBV28	NA	TRBJ2-7	CASRPTGLYEQYF	TGTGCCAGCAGACCGACAGGGCTCTACGAGCAGTACTTC
NA	14	TRBV18	NA	TRBJ2-5	CASSPGGAGETQYF	TGTGCCAGCTCACCAGGGGGGGCCGGCGAGACCCAGTACTTC
NA	14	TRBV2	NA	TRBJ2-6	CASSRSSGANVLTF	TGTGCCAGCAGTAGGAGCTCTGGGGCCAACGTCCTGACTTTC
NA	15	TRBV28	once	TRBJ1-1	CASSFGGAGSTEAFF	TGTGCCAGCTCCTTCGGCGGGGCGGGAAGCACTGAAGCTTTCTTT
TRBD1	13	TRBV28	once	TRBJ1-2	CALRDRSNQGYTF	TGTGCCCTCCGGGACAGGAGCAATCAAGGCTACACCTTC
NA	15	TRBV5-6	NA	TRBJ1-4	CASRPGGVGHEKLFF	TGTGCCAGCAGACCTGGAGGGGTTGGGCATGAAAAACTGTTTTTT
NA	13	TRBV7-8	once	TRBJ2-1	CASSSGRDNEQFF	TGTGCCAGCAGCTCGGGCAGGGACAATGAGCAGTTCTTC
NA	14	TRBV5-6	NA	TRBJ1-2	CASSSGEKNYGYTF	TGTGCCAGCAGCTCCGGTGAGAAGAACTATGGCTACACCTTC
TRBD2	18	TRBV3-1/TRBV3-2	NA	TRBJ2-7	CASSQLALAGGPGGEQYF	TGTGCCAGCAGCCAACTCGCGCTAGCGGGAGGGCCTGGTGGGGAGCAGTACTTC
NA	13	TRBV24-1	NA	TRBJ2-5	CATSDLPQETQYF	TGTGCCACCAGTGACCTACCTCAAGAGACCCAGTACTTC
TRBD1	12	TRBV6-5	NA	TRBJ2-1	CASTGGGNEQFF	TGTGCCAGCACAGGGGGTGGGAATGAGCAGTTCTTC
NA	12	TRBV30	NA	TRBJ2-7	CAWSPGTYEQYF	TGTGCCTGGAGCCCGGGAACCTACGAGCAGTACTTC